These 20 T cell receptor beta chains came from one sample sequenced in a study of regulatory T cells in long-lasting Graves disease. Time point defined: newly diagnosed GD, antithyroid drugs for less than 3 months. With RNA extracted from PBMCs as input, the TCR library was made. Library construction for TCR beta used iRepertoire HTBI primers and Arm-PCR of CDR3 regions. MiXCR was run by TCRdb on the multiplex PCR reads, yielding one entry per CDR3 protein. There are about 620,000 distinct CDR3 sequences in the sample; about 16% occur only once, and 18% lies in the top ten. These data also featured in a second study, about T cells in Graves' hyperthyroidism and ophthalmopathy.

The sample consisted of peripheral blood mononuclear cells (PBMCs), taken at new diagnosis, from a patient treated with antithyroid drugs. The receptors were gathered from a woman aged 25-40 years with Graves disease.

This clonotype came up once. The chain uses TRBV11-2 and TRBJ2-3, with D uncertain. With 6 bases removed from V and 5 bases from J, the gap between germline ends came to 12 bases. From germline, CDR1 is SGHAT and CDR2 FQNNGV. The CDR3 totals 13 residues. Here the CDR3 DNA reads TGTGCCAGCAGTCTAACCGGGCAAGATACGCAGTATTTT. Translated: CASSLTGQDTQYF.

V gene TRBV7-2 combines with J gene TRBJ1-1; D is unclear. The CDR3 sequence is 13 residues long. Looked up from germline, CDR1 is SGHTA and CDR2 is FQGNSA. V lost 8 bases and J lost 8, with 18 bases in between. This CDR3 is CASLASGIPEAFF. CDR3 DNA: TGTGCCAGCCTTGCCTCAGGCATTCCCGAAGCTTTCTTT.

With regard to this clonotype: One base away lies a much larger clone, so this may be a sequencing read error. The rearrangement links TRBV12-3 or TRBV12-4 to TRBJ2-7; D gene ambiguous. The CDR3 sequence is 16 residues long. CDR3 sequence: CASSLSLVGTTYGQYF. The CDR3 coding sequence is TGTGCCAGCAGTTTATCTCTCGTGGGCACGACCTACGGGCAGTACTTC.

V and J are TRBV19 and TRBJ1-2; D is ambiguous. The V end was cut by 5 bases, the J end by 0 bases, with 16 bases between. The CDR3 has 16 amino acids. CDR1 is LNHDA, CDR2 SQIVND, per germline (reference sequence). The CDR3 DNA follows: TGTGCCAGTAGTCGGGCGGGGATAAGTACTAACTATGGCTACACCTTC. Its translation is CASSRAGISTNYGYTF.

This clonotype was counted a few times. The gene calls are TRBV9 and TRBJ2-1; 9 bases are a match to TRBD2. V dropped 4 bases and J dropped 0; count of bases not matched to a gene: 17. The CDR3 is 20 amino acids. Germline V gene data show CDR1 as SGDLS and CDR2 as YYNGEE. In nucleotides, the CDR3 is TGTGCCAGCAGCCCTTCGTGGCTACTAGCGGGTAATAGCTCCTACAATGAGCAGTTCTTC. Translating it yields CASSPSWLLAGNSSYNEQFF.

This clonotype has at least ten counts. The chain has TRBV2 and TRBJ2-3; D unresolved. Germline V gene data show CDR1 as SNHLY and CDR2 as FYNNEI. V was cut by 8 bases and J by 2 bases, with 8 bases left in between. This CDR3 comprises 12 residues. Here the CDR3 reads CASGPFTDTQYF. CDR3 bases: TGTGCCAGCGGCCCCTTCACAGATACGCAGTATTTT.

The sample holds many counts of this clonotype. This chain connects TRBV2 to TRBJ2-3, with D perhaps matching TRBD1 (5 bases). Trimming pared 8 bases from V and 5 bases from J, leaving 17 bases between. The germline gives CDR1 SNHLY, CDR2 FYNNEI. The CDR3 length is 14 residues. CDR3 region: CASCLQGLEDTQYF. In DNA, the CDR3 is TGTGCCAGCTGTCTTCAGGGTTTAGAAGATACGCAGTATTTT. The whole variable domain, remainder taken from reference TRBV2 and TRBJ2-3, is EPEVTQTPSHQVTQMGQEVILRCVPISNHLYFYWYRQILGQKVEFLVSFYNNEISEKSEIFDDQFSVERPDGSNFTLKIRSTKLEDSAMYFCASCLQGLEDTQYFGPGTRLTVL.

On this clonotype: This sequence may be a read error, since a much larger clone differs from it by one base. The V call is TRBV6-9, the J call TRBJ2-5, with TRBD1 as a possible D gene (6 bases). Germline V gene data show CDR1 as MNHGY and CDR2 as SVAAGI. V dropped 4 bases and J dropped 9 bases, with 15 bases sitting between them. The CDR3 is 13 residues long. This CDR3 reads CASSLGLEGAQYF. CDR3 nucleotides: TGTGCCAGCAGTTTAGGGCTCGAGGGGGCCCAGTACTTC.

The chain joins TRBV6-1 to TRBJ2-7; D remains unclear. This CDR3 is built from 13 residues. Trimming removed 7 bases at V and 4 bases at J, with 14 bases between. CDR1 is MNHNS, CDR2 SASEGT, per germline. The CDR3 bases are TGTGCCAGCAATGGAACACCTGGTTACGAGCAGTACTTC. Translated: CASNGTPGYEQYF.

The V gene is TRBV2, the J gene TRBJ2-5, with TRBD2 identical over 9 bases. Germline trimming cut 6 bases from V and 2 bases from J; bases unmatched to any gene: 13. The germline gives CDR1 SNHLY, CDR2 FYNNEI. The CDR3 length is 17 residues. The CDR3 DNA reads TGTGCCAGCAGCCTCACCCGGGCTAGCGGGGCTCAAGAGACCCAGTACTTC. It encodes CASSLTRASGAQETQYF.

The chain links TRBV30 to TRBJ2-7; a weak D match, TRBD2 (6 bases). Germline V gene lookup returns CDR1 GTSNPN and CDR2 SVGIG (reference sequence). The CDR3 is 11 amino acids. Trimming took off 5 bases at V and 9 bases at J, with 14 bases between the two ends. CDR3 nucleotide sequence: TGTGCCTGGTCGGGGGACCGAAGGCAGTACTTC. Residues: CAWSGDRRQYF.

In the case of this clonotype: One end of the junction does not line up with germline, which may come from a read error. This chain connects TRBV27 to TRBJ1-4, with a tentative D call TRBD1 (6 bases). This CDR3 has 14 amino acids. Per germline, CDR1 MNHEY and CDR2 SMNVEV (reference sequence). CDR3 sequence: CASSYRERSEKLFF. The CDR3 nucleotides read TGTGCCAGTAGTTACAGGGAGCGAAGTGAAAAACTGTTTTTT. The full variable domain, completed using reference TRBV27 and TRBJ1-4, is EAQVTQNPRYLITVTGKKLTVTCSQNMNHEYMSWYRQDPGLGLRQIYYSMNVEVTDKGDVPEGYKVSRKEKRNFPLILESPSPNQTSLYFCASSYRERSEKLFFGSGTQLSVL.

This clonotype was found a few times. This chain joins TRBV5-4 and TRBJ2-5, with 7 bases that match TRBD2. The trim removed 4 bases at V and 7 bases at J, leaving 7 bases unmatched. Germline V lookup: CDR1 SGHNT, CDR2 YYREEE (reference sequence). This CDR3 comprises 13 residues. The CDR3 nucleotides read TGTGCCAGCAGCCTGGGGGGGTTTGGGACCCAGTACTTC. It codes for CASSLGGFGTQYF.

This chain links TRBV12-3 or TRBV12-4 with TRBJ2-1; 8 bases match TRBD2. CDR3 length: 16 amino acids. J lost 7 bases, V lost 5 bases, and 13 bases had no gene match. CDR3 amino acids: CASSPQRGSLGNEQFF. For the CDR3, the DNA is TGTGCCAGCAGTCCCCAGCGGGGGAGTTTGGGTAATGAGCAGTTCTTC.

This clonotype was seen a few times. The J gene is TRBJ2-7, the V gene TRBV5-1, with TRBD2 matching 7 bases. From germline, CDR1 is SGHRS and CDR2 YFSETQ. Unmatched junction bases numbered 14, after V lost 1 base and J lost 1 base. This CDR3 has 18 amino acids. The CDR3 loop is CASSLLISSLADSYEQYF. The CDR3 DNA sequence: TGCGCCAGCAGCTTGCTTATTTCGTCGCTAGCGGATTCCTACGAGCAGTACTTC.

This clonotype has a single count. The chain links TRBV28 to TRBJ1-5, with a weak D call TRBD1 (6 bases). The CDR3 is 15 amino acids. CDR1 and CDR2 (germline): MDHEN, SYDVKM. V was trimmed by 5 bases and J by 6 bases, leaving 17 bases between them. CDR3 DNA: TGTGCCAGCAGTCCGGGGTACAGGGTCGGTCAGCCCCAGCATTTT. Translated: CASSPGYRVGQPQHF.

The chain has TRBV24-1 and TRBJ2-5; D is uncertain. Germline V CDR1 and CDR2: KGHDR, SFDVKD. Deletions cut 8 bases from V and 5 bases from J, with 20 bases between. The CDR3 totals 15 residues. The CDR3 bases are TGTGCCACCAAAGGACCCCCTCGTCTGGGCGAGACCCAGTACTTC. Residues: CATKGPPRLGETQYF.

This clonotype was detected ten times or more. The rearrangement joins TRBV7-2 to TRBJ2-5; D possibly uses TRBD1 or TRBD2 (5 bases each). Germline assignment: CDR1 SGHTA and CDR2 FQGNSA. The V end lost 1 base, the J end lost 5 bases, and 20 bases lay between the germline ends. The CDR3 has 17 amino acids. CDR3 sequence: CASSLGGAGSEGETQYF. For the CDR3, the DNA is TGTGCCAGCAGCTTAGGGGGAGCAGGAAGTGAGGGGGAGACCCAGTACTTC.

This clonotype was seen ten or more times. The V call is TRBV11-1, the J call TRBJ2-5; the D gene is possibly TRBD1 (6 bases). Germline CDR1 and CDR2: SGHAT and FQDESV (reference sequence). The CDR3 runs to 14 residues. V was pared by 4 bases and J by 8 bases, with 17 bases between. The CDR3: CASSYTGFGYTQYF. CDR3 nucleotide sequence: TGTGCCAGCAGCTACACAGGGTTCGGGTATACCCAGTACTTC.

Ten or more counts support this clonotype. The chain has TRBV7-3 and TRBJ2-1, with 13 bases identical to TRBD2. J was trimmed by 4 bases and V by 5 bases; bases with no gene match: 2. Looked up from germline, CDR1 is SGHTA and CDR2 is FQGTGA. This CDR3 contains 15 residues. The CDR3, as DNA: TGTGCCAGCAGCCCGGGACTAGCGGGATACAATGAGCAGTTCTTC. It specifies CASSPGLAGYNEQFF.